This T cell receptor beta chain came from a study of radiotherapy plus CTLA-4 blockade in lung cancer. Study findings and constraints: Blood saw expansion of tumor-derived TCR clones after radiotherapy plus ipilimumab.

Libraries were prepared by immunoSEQ multiplex PCR; TCRdb keeps only in-frame clonotypes and omits some of them. The table lists 75,000 to 95,000 clones, about four fifths of them singletons. In germline, CDR1 is GTSNPN, CDR2 SVGIG (reference sequence). The CDR3 has 11 residues. The germline V and J ends were trimmed by 7 bases and 4 bases, with 10 bases remaining between them. Ipilimumab-mediated CTLA-4 blockade plus focal radiation was given to patients having chemo-refractory metastatic non-small-cell lung cancer. This clone has a single count. The antigen is unknown. The sequencing used peripheral blood, collected from a patient treated with radiotherapy plus ipilimumab. The V call is TRBV30, the J call TRBJ1-1; maybe TRBD1 (6 bases). The sequence came from a human donor with non-small cell lung cancer that progressed on radiotherapy plus ipilimumab. CDR3 region: CAYRVITEAFF. The CDR3 bases are TGTGCCTACAGGGTTATCACTGAAGCTTTCTTT.